This T cell receptor (beta chain) was retrieved from a study of response to subunit inactivated influenza vaccine. TCRdb called the RT-PCR reads again in MiXCR, with one record for every CDR3 protein. Among 600,000 to 850,000 distinct CDR3 sequences, about 15% were seen once, and the ten largest hold roughly 7.2%. V dropped 4 bases and J dropped 0 bases, with 13 bases sitting between them. Germline CDR1 is SGHNT and CDR2 is YYREEE (reference sequence). CDR3 size: 16 residues. This TCR derives from a man aged 45-65 years who received an inactivated influenza vaccine. J is TRBJ2-2 and V is TRBV5-4; no clear D gene. The sample consisted of PBMCs from blood, taken roughly 2 weeks before vaccination. The CDR3 bases are TGTGCCAGCAGCCCCCATTGGTCCGCGAACACCGGGGAGCTGTTTTTT. Its protein product is CASSPHWSANTGELFF.